One and the same sample provided the 31 T cell receptor beta chains below, sequenced in a study of immune cell composition in non-small cell lung cancer. Using immunoSEQ multiplex PCR, the repertoire was profiled, and TCRdb retains in-frame clones only, with some absent. The sample has about 10,000 clones; 65% to 80% are singletons. The specimen was lung tumor tissue. These receptors all come from a human donor with non-small cell lung cancer.

This chain links TRBV2 with TRBJ2-7; D is possibly TRBD2 (7 bases). Germline V lookup: CDR1 SNHLY, CDR2 FYNNEI. V was clipped by 7 bases and J by 1 base, with 11 bases between them. There are 13 residues in the CDR3. The CDR3 nucleotides are TGTGCCAGCACCGGGGGGACATCCTACGAGCAGTACTTC. It specifies CASTGGTSYEQYF.

The J gene is TRBJ1-5, the V gene TRBV4-1; no definite D call. The CDR3 runs to 18 residues. Looked up from germline, CDR1 is MGHRA and CDR2 is YSYEKL. Trimming took off 0 bases at V and 9 bases at J, with 24 bases between the two ends. The CDR3 sequence: CASSQDLVIGPRPGPQHF. In DNA form, the CDR3 reads TGCGCCAGCAGCCAAGATCTTGTAATAGGACCCAGGCCTGGGCCCCAGCATTTT.

With regard to this clone: A read error may produce the germline difference seen at one junction end. The rearrangement uses TRBV6-6 and TRBJ2-7; D may match TRBD1 or TRBD2 (5 bases each). This CDR3 is built from 10 residues. Germline V lookup: CDR1 MNHNY, CDR2 SVGAGI (reference sequence). The DNA of the CDR3 is TGTGCCAGCAGTTACGGGACGTTATTCTTC. Its protein product is CASSYGTLFF.

This sequence joins TRBV9 and TRBJ2-2; D uncertain. Germline V gene sequence: CDR1 SGDLS, CDR2 YYNGEE. This CDR3 comprises 14 residues. With 2 bases removed from V and 4 bases from J, the gap between germline ends came to 9 bases. The CDR3, as DNA: TGTGCCAGCAGCGTTGACGGACGCACCGGGGAGCTGTTTTTT. This sequence encodes CASSVDGRTGELFF.

V is TRBV6-1 and J is TRBJ1-2; the D gene is possibly TRBD1 (6 bases). The ends were cut back, 1 base at V and 3 bases at J, with 12 bases in the middle. The CDR3 runs to 15 residues. Germline-derived CDR1 and CDR2 are MNHNS and SASEGT. DNA for the CDR3: TGTGCCAGCAGTGAAGGTCGTCAGGGGTACTATGGCTACACCTTC. Translation: CASSEGRQGYYGYTF.

This clone was recorded a few times. The chain employs TRBV27 and TRBJ1-1; D might be TRBD1 (6 bases). CDR1 and CDR2 from the germline V gene are MNHEY and SMNVEV (reference sequence). Trimming cost V 4 bases and J 13 bases, with 19 bases left between them. CDR3 size: 13 residues. The DNA of the CDR3 is TGTGCCAGCAGTTCACACGGCCAGGGGACCGGTTTCTTT. As protein: CASSSHGQGTGFF.

This rearrangement joins TRBV7-2 to TRBJ2-1; D ambiguous. The CDR3 covers 14 residues. V was pared by 0 bases and J by 7 bases, with 10 bases between. In germline, CDR1 is SGHTA, CDR2 FQGNSA. The CDR3 DNA reads TGTGCCAGCAGCTTAGCAGGAAGAGCAAATGAGCAGTTCTTC. It yields the protein CASSLAGRANEQFF. The whole variable domain, remainder taken from reference TRBV7-2 and TRBJ2-1, is GAGVSQSPSNKVTEKGKDVELRCDPISGHTALYWYRQSLGQGLEFLIYFQGNSAPDKSGLPSDRFSAERTGGSVSTLTIQRTQQEDSAVYLCASSLAGRANEQFFGPGTRLTVL.

The gene calls are TRBV6-4 and TRBJ1-2, with D maybe TRBD1 (6 bases). The germline V gene has CDR1 MRHNA and CDR2 SNTAGT. V dropped 0 bases and J dropped 13 bases, with 15 bases sitting between them. The CDR3 contains 13 residues. CDR3 loop: CASSDSSRGPSTF. The CDR3 DNA reads as TGTGCCAGCAGTGACTCGAGCAGGGGACCTTCCACCTTC.

The V gene is TRBV10-3, the J gene TRBJ2-5; unclear D gene. Germline CDR1 ENHRY, CDR2 SYGVKD. Between the trimmed V and J ends, which lost 2 bases and 6 bases, there was a span of 22 bases. This CDR3 region has 17 residues. CDR3: CAISEKFGKGLKKTQYF. CDR3 nucleotides: TGTGCCATCAGTGAGAAGTTTGGCAAGGGCTTGAAGAAGACCCAGTACTTC.

This clone has just a few counts. This rearrangement joins TRBV18 to TRBJ2-1, with TRBD2 matching 7 bases. The CDR3 runs 15 residues. J was trimmed by 8 bases and V by 3 bases; bases with no gene match: 10. CDR1 is KGHSH, CDR2 LQKENI, per germline. CDR3 in amino acids: CASSPWGGRVHEQFF. The DNA of the CDR3 is TGTGCCAGCTCACCGTGGGGAGGGCGCGTTCATGAGCAGTTCTTC.

The chain carries TRBV7-2 and TRBJ2-6; possible D gene TRBD1, 5 bases. The V end lost 1 base, the J end lost 11 bases, and 12 bases lay between the germline ends. CDR3 size: 14 residues. In germline, CDR1 is SGHTA, CDR2 FQGNSA. CDR3 nucleotide sequence: TGTGCCAGCAGCTTAGGGGGCGCATGGGACGTCCTGACTTTC. Amino acid sequence: CASSLGGAWDVLTF.

The gene calls are TRBV28 and TRBJ1-5; tentative D call: TRBD1 (5 bases). Germline values: CDR1 MDHEN, CDR2 SYDVKM. The V and J ends lost 6 bases and 7 bases respectively, with 16 bases between them. The CDR3 covers 14 residues. DNA for the CDR3: TGTGCCAGCAGCCCCCCTCTCCAGGGCCAGCCCCAGCATTTT. This gives the protein CASSPPLQGQPQHF.

This clone showed up just once. Here the CDR3 reads CASSQDQGTMGEQYF. CDR3 DNA: TGTGCCAGCAGCCAAGATCAGGGTACGATGGGCGAGCAGTACTTC. The genes are TRBV4-2 and TRBJ2-7; a possible D gene is TRBD1 (5 bases). Germline assignment: CDR1 LGHNA and CDR2 YNFKEQ. Trimming shortened V by 0 bases and J by 6 bases, and 15 bases separated the two germline ends. The CDR3 has 15 amino acids.

In this sample, this clone turned up a few times. V usage is TRBV7-2 and J usage is TRBJ2-1, with D hard to call. The CDR3 extends over 15 amino acids. The V gene lost 5 bases and the J gene lost 10 bases, with 21 bases spanning the gap. The germline gives CDR1 SGHTA, CDR2 FQGNSA. The CDR3 region has the DNA TGTGCCAGCAGCAAGCGATTCCGGGCCCGCGGAGAGCAGTTCTTC. Translating it yields CASSKRFRARGEQFF.

This chain links TRBV4-2 with TRBJ2-1; 12 positions agree with TRBD2. V lost 4 bases to trimming and J lost 5 bases; unmatched junction nucleotides: 3. The CDR3 runs to 15 residues. Germline V lookup: CDR1 LGHNA, CDR2 YNFKEQ. The CDR3 loop is CASSPLAGGHNEQFF. The CDR3 region has the DNA TGTGCCAGCAGCCCTCTAGCGGGGGGGCACAATGAGCAGTTCTTC.

The chain couples TRBV2 to TRBJ1-4; 7 bases are a match to TRBD1. The ends lost 6 bases at V and 7 bases at J; junction bases unmatched: 8. Per the germline V gene, CDR1 is SNHLY and CDR2 is FYNNEI. CDR3 length: 14 residues. CDR3 nucleotide sequence: TGTGCCAGCAGCTTTCAGGGGGAAGGTGAAAAACTGTTTTTT. The encoded protein is CASSFQGEGEKLFF.

The gene calls are TRBV29-1 and TRBJ2-5, with D maybe TRBD2 (6 bases). V was shortened by 0 bases and J by 1 base, with 18 bases between the two germline ends. CDR1 SQVTM and CDR2 ANQGSEA come from the germline V gene. This CDR3 has 17 amino acids. The CDR3 nucleotides are TGCAGCGTTGAAGATCGGAGGGAACATAGAACCCAAGAGACCCAGTACTTC. This sequence encodes CSVEDRREHRTQETQYF.

This rearrangement joins TRBV25-1 to TRBJ1-2; D remains unclear. V lost 3 bases and J lost 3, with 8 bases in between. This CDR3 is built from 13 residues. Germline CDR1 is MGHDK and CDR2 is SYGVNS. The CDR3 protein is CASSDTTYYGYTF. As DNA, the CDR3 is TGTGCCAGCAGTGACACCACATACTATGGCTACACCTTC.

About this clone itself: Distinct nucleotide sequences in the sample also encode this CDR3. The chain employs TRBV27 and TRBJ1-5; a weak D match, TRBD1 (6 bases). V gave up 3 bases and J gave up 6 bases, with 15 bases separating them. The CDR3 length is 15 residues. Looked up from germline, CDR1 is MNHEY and CDR2 is SMNVEV (reference sequence). In nucleotides, the CDR3 is TGTGCCAGCAGTTTGCAGGGGCAGGGAGGTCAGCCCCAGCATTTT. Protein product: CASSLQGQGGQPQHF.

This clone was recorded once. The chain couples TRBV7-2 to TRBJ2-5; tentatively, D is TRBD2 (6 bases). The CDR3 spans 15 residues. The V end lost 1 base, the J end lost 4 bases, and 13 bases lay between the germline ends. Germline CDR1 reads SGHTA; CDR2 reads FQGNSA. DNA of the CDR3: TGTGCCAGCAGCTTAGATCCAGGGCGGGGAGAGACCCAGTACTTC. As protein: CASSLDPGRGETQYF.

V is TRBV6-5 and J is TRBJ1-1, with D hard to call. Germline V gene data show CDR1 as MNHEY and CDR2 as SVGAGI. This CDR3 is 14 amino acids long. Trimming pared 0 bases from V and 3 bases from J, leaving 8 bases between. The CDR3: CASSYSAAYTEAFF. The DNA of the CDR3 is TGTGCCAGCAGTTACTCCGCGGCATACACTGAAGCTTTCTTT.

The rearrangement uses TRBV7-9 and TRBJ2-3; either TRBD1 or TRBD2 may fit D (7 bases each). The V gene's germline CDR1 is SEHNR and CDR2 FQNEAQ (reference sequence). V lost 3 bases and J 7 bases, leaving 17 bases between the germline ends. The CDR3 contains 15 residues. The CDR3 reads CASSLVRGGPNTQYF. The CDR3 DNA sequence: TGTGCCAGCAGCTTGGTCAGGGGGGGGCCTAATACGCAGTATTTT. Combining the CDR3 with reference TRBV7-9 and TRBJ2-3 gives the whole variable domain DTGVSQNPRHKITKRGQNVTFRCDPISEHNRLYWYRQTLGQGPEFLTYFQNEAQLEKSRLLSDRFSAERPKGSFSTLEIQRTEQGDSAMYLCASSLVRGGPNTQYFGPGTRLTVL.

This clone was counted between two and nine times. CDR3 in amino acids: CASSWGMIQETQYF. The CDR3 region has the DNA TGTGCCAGCAGCTGGGGGATGATACAAGAGACCCAGTACTTC. The V and J genes are TRBV25-1 and TRBJ2-5; D possibly uses TRBD1 or TRBD2 (5 bases each). This CDR3 has 14 amino acids. With 6 bases removed from V and 2 bases from J, the gap between germline ends came to 13 bases. Germline lookup yields CDR1 MGHDK and CDR2 SYGVNS.

The V gene is TRBV7-2, the J gene TRBJ1-2, with 10 positions matching TRBD1. The CDR3 length is 15 residues. V lost 4 bases and J lost 7; bases outside the gene matches: 9. Per germline, CDR1 SGHTA and CDR2 FQGNSA. CDR3 coding DNA: TGTGCCAGCAGCTCCTCGGGACAGGGGTATTTTGGCTACACCTTC. Translating it yields CASSSSGQGYFGYTF.

The chain employs TRBV6-5 and TRBJ1-1; D might be TRBD1 (6 bases). Germline V CDR1 and CDR2: MNHEY, SVGAGI. Trimming took 2 bases from V and 0 from J, leaving 10 bases between them. CDR3 size: 15 residues. CDR3 region: CASSYGGPMNTEAFF. CDR3 DNA sequence: TGTGCCAGCAGTTACGGGGGGCCGATGAACACTGAAGCTTTCTTT.

The rearrangement uses TRBV10-3 and TRBJ1-2; 11 nucleotides align to TRBD1. The germline gives CDR1 ENHRY, CDR2 SYGVKD. J was trimmed by 6 bases and V by 10 bases; bases with no gene match: 7. The CDR3 spans 13 residues. CDR3: CATKGQGEDGYTF. CDR3 sequence (DNA): TGTGCCACAAAGGGACAGGGGGAAGATGGCTACACCTTC.

The chain couples TRBV5-4 to TRBJ1-2; 7 bases are a match to TRBD1. J gave up 1 base and V 1 base, and 7 bases lay outside the gene matches. The germline V gene has CDR1 SGHNT and CDR2 YYREEE (reference sequence). CDR3 length equals 16 residues. CDR3 sequence (DNA): TGTGCCAGCAGCTTGCCGGGGGGACAGTTTAACTATGGCTACACCTTC. Protein product: CASSLPGGQFNYGYTF.

This clone appeared a few times. J is TRBJ2-5 and V is TRBV20-1; tentatively, D is TRBD1 or TRBD2 (5 bases each). This CDR3 has 11 amino acids. V was cut by 5 bases and J by 10 bases, with 14 bases left in between. Germline CDR1 reads DFQATT; CDR2 reads SNEGSKA (reference sequence). In DNA, the CDR3 is TGCAGTGCTCGGGACGACCGGGGCCAGTACTTC. Amino acids: CSARDDRGQYF.

This chain's CDR3 is CASSYTTGANEKLFF. The CDR3 DNA is TGTGCCAGCAGTTACACGACAGGGGCTAATGAAAAACTGTTTTTT. V is TRBV6-5 and J is TRBJ1-4; TRBD1 agrees at 8 bases. V gave up 2 bases and J gave up 3 bases; unmatched junction bases: 2. The CDR3 consists of 15 residues. The germline CDR1 and CDR2 sequences are MNHEY and SVGAGI.

Note on this clone: The sample contains more than one DNA sequence encoding this CDR3. V usage is TRBV5-5 and J usage is TRBJ2-2; no definite D call. Germline-derived CDR1 and CDR2 are SGHKS and YYEKEE (reference sequence). CDR3 length: 12 residues. Trimming shortened V by 5 bases and J by 3 bases, and 5 bases separated the two germline ends. The CDR3 region is CASSYDTGELFF. CDR3 bases: TGTGCCAGCAGTTATGACACCGGGGAGCTGTTTTTT.

This chain connects TRBV7-2 to TRBJ2-1, with a possible D match to TRBD1 (6 bases). The CDR3 covers 14 residues. Deletions cut 4 bases from V and 7 bases from J, with 14 bases between. Germline V gene data show CDR1 as SGHTA and CDR2 as FQGNSA. The CDR3: CASSSVRGYNEQFF. DNA for the CDR3: TGTGCCAGCAGCTCGGTCAGGGGTTATAATGAGCAGTTCTTC.